This T cell receptor beta chain stems from a study of CD8 T cells in Susac syndrome. This CDR3 contains 14 residues. The V and J ends lost 10 bases and 3 bases, in that order; junction bases with no gene match: 5. The RNA input was roughly 0.5 to 1 ug, and it was reverse transcribed with random hexamers. The TCR beta CDR3 was amplified by immunoSEQ multiplex PCR across 54 Vbeta, 13 Jbeta. TCRdb redid the calling of the immunoSEQ multiplex PCR reads with MiXCR, one entry per CDR3 protein. The profile covers 20,000 to 25,000 distinct CDR3 sequences, with 93% appearing a single time and 0.27% taken by the ten largest. The healthy controls were matched to patients by age and sex. The TEMRA cells underwent FACS enrichment, while the CD8+ and CD4+ T cells underwent negative isolation.

The receptor was isolated from a human donor in good health. The specimen sequenced was CD8+ T cells from PBMCs. The chain employs TRBV12-3 or TRBV12-4 and TRBJ2-3, with 12 bases that match TRBD2. The DNA of the CDR3 is TGTGCCAACACTAGCGGGGGGCCAACAGATACGCAGTATTTT. This gives the protein CANTSGGPTDTQYF.